This record covers a single T cell receptor (beta chain). Its antigen is not identified. The data derive from a study of cytomegalovirus exposure and HLA in healthy donors. General study results and limits: In vitro testing confirmed three CMV-associated chains as specific for CMV antigens. Rare TCR sequences predominated, though certain public TCRs were found in many donors.

Assay used: immunoSEQ multiplex PCR; TCRdb lists only in-frame clones, some missing. The sample contains 90,000 to 120,000 clones, around 85% of which appear only once. V lost 3 bases and J lost 6; bases outside the gene matches: 4. Germline values: CDR1 SEHNR, CDR2 FQNEAQ (reference sequence). This CDR3 comprises 13 residues. This chain joins TRBV7-9 and TRBJ1-2, with 7 bases aligning to TRBD1. Source material: PBMCs. This receptor was identified in a woman aged 18-30 years in good health and CMV-seronegative. The CDR3: CASSFGQEDGYTF. The DNA for the CDR3 is TGTGCCAGCAGCTTCGGACAGGAGGATGGCTACACCTTC.